This TCR beta chain was obtained from a study of blood T cell repertoires in COVID-19. J was trimmed by 0 bases and V by 10 bases; bases with no gene match: 5. Germline V gene lookup returns CDR1 MDHEN and CDR2 SYDVKM. This CDR3 has 15 amino acids. The repertoire was sequenced with immunoSEQ multiplex PCR; TCRdb's copy has only in-frame clones and lacks some. The sample contains about 79,000 clones, around 90% of which appear only once. The chain recombines TRBV28 with TRBJ2-3, with TRBD2 matching 12 bases. This receptor was identified in a man aged 45-65 years with active COVID-19. The sample taken for sequencing was peripheral blood. The CDR3 DNA follows: TGTGCCACCCTACTAGCGGGGGGTAGCACAGATACGCAGTATTTT. This codes for CATLLAGGSTDTQYF.